This T cell receptor (beta chain) was recovered during a study of blood T cell repertoires in COVID-19. For the study at large: Researchers got acute and convalescent COVID-19 samples from the United States, Italy and Spain.

The protocol was immunoSEQ multiplex PCR, while the TCRdb copy is restricted to in-frame clones and leaves out a portion. The table includes about 67,000 clones, 87% detected once. The CDR3 has 13 amino acids. The V and J ends lost 3 bases and 7 bases respectively, with 9 bases between them. Sequenced: peripheral blood. This sequence joins TRBV12-3 or TRBV12-4 and TRBJ2-2; D gene ambiguous. The clonotype was recovered from an elderly woman with acute or convalescent COVID-19. The CDR3 region has the DNA TGTGCCAGCAGTTTGATCCGCGGCGGGGAGCTGTTTTTT. Translated, it gives CASSLIRGGELFF.